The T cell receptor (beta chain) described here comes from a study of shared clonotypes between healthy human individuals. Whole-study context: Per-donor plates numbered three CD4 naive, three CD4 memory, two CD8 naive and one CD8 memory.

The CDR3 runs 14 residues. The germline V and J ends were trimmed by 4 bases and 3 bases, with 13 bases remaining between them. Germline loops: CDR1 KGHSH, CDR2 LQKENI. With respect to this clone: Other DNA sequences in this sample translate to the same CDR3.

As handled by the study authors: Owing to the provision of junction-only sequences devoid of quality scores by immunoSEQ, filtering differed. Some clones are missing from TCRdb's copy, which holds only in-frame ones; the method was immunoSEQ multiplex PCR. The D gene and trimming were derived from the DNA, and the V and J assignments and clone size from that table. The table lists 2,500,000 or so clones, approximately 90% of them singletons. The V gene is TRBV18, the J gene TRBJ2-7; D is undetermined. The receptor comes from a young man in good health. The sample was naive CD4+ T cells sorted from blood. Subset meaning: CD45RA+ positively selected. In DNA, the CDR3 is TGTGCCAGCTCACTGACACGAAGTAGCTACGAGCAGTACTTC. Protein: CASSLTRSSYEQYF.